The 25 T cell receptor beta chains reported below all come from one sample, sequenced in a study of T cell responses to AZD1222 COVID-19 vaccine. Only in-frame clones appear in the TCRdb table, and some are missing; sequencing was by immunoSEQ multiplex PCR. Of about 140,000 clones in the sample, roughly nine tenths were seen once. This material consisted of peripheral blood, taken 28 days after the second AZD1222 dose. The receptors were gathered from an adult who received the AZD1222 COVID-19 vaccine.

The V call is TRBV23-1, the J call TRBJ2-7; D could derive from TRBD1 or TRBD2 (6 bases each). TRBV23-1 qualifies as an ORF whose function is uncertain. V was clipped by 0 bases and J by 2 bases, with 11 bases between them. The CDR3 extends over 15 amino acids. Here the CDR3 reads CASSQSPGATYEQYF. CDR3 bases: TGCGCCAGCAGTCAATCGCCGGGGGCCACCTACGAGCAGTACTTC.

V usage is TRBV7-9 and J usage is TRBJ1-5; D remains unclear. Looked up from germline, CDR1 is SEHNR and CDR2 is FQNEAQ (reference sequence). This CDR3 has 14 residues. Trimming left V 3 bases short and J 6 bases short, with 12 bases between. CDR3 DNA sequence: TGTGCCAGCAGCTTTTTCGGAGAGGCTCAGCCCCAGCATTTT. The encoded protein is CASSFFGEAQPQHF.

The gene calls are TRBV7-9 and TRBJ2-3; 14 positions agree with TRBD2. V lost 5 bases to trimming and J lost 6 bases; unmatched junction nucleotides: 7. The CDR3 extends over 16 amino acids. Germline CDR1 and CDR2: SEHNR and FQNEAQ (reference sequence). The CDR3 loop reads CASSQGLAGVGDTQYF. As DNA, the CDR3 is TGTGCCAGCAGCCAGGGACTAGCGGGAGTGGGGGATACGCAGTATTTT.

The chain has TRBV11-2 and TRBJ1-5, with 8 bases identical to TRBD1. V trimming: 5 bases; J trimming: 9 bases; junction bases outside the gene matches: 9. Germline V gives CDR1 SGHAT, CDR2 FQNNGV. The CDR3 length is 14 residues. The CDR3 DNA is TGTGCCAGCAGCCAAGACAGGGGATTCGGGCCCCAGCATTTT. This codes for CASSQDRGFGPQHF.

CDR3 loop: CASSLAGLNTGRPEAFF. The CDR3 DNA is TGTGCCAGCAGTTTAGCGGGCCTTAACACAGGGAGGCCTGAAGCTTTCTTT. This chain uses TRBV28 with TRBJ1-1; D is perhaps TRBD1 (6 bases). The CDR3 is 17 residues long. Germline loops: CDR1 MDHEN, CDR2 SYDVKM. The ends were cut back, 2 bases at V and 6 bases at J, with 22 bases in the middle.

This clone was detected only a few times. The chain carries TRBV9 and TRBJ1-1, with no clear D. Germline V gene sequence: CDR1 SGDLS, CDR2 YYNGEE. Trimming removed 0 bases at V and 4 bases at J, with 7 bases between. This CDR3 contains 13 residues. The CDR3 DNA reads as TGTGCCAGCAGCGTAGAGGGTTTCACTGAAGCTTTCTTT. It specifies CASSVEGFTEAFF.

This chain uses TRBV12-5 with TRBJ1-1; a weak D match, TRBD1 (5 bases). The CDR3 has 14 amino acids. Germline V gene data show CDR1 as LGHNT and CDR2 as FRNRAP. The V and J ends lost 3 bases and 1 base respectively, with 9 bases between them. CDR3 sequence reads: CASGFPGANTEAFF. The CDR3 bases are TGTGCTAGTGGTTTCCCCGGGGCGAACACTGAAGCTTTCTTT.

V usage is TRBV27 and J usage is TRBJ1-6, with 7 nucleotides matching TRBD1. Germline V gene lookup returns CDR1 MNHEY and CDR2 SMNVEV (reference sequence). J was trimmed by 8 bases and V by 3 bases; bases with no gene match: 10. The CDR3 totals 16 residues. The CDR3 DNA reads TGTGCCAGCAGTTTGTCAGGGGGGTTGATATATTCACCCCTCCACTTT. Translating it yields CASSLSGGLIYSPLHF.

J is TRBJ2-4 and V is TRBV4-3; D is tentatively TRBD1 or TRBD2 (5 bases each). CDR1 is LGHNA and CDR2 is YSLEER in the germline V gene. The CDR3 loop spans 19 amino acids. Between the trimmed V and J ends, which lost 0 bases and 0 bases, there was a span of 18 bases. Written as DNA, the CDR3 is TGCGCCAGCAGCCAAGAGTTGACGGGGACGGGCTTAGCCAAAAACATTCAGTACTTC. It is translated as CASSQELTGTGLAKNIQYF.

This chain connects TRBV9 to TRBJ2-1, with 7 bases fitting TRBD2. CDR3 size: 16 residues. CDR1 and CDR2 from the germline V gene are SGDLS and YYNGEE. V lost 3 bases and J lost 0; bases outside the gene matches: 6. CDR3 DNA sequence: TGTGCCAGCAGCGCTATAGCGGGTAGCTCCTACAATGAGCAGTTCTTC. As protein: CASSAIAGSSYNEQFF.

The chain employs TRBV7-8 and TRBJ2-7, with 9 bases that match TRBD1. J lost 3 bases, V lost 3 bases, and 12 bases had no gene match. Germline CDR1 SGHVS, CDR2 FQNEAQ. The CDR3 has 17 amino acids. Here the CDR3 DNA reads TGTGCCAGCAGCTTGTCCAGTGGGACAGGGCTCTTCTACGAGCAGTACTTC. This encodes CASSLSSGTGLFYEQYF.

The chain joins TRBV12-5 to TRBJ2-3; D is possibly TRBD2 (6 bases). Germline V gene lookup returns CDR1 LGHNT and CDR2 FRNRAP. The V end lost 4 bases, the J end lost 5 bases, and 16 bases lay between the germline ends. This CDR3 is 15 amino acids long. The CDR3 protein is CASGWEDAARDTQYF. Written as DNA, the CDR3 is TGTGCTAGTGGTTGGGAGGACGCCGCACGAGATACGCAGTATTTT.

The chain employs TRBV7-9 and TRBJ1-1; TRBD1 agrees at 7 bases. J gave up 6 bases and V 1 base, and 8 bases lay outside the gene matches. The CDR3 length is 15 residues. Germline lookup yields CDR1 SEHNR and CDR2 FQNEAQ (reference sequence). In DNA, the CDR3 is TGTGCCAGCAGCTTAGTACAGGGGAAATTCCCTGAAGCTTTCTTT. Protein sequence: CASSLVQGKFPEAFF. The entire variable domain, with the rest obtained from reference TRBV7-9 and TRBJ1-1, is as follows: DTGVSQNPRHKITKRGQNVTFRCDPISEHNRLYWYRQTLGQGPEFLTYFQNEAQLEKSRLLSDRFSAERPKGSFSTLEIQRTEQGDSAMYLCASSLVQGKFPEAFFGQGTRLTVV.

The J gene is TRBJ2-5, the V gene TRBV9, with no clear D. The germline CDR1 and CDR2 sequences are SGDLS and YYNGEE. The CDR3 has 18 amino acids. Trimming left V 0 bases short and J 6 bases short, with 24 bases between. Here the CDR3 DNA reads TGTGCCAGCAGCGTAGCTGATGTGGGGATTGACAAGACGAAGACCCAGTACTTC. Amino acids: CASSVADVGIDKTKTQYF.

The chain uses TRBV7-9 and TRBJ1-5; weak D call: TRBD1 (5 bases). The CDR3 spans 13 residues. With 5 bases removed from V and 7 bases from J, the gap between germline ends came to 12 bases. Per the germline V gene, CDR1 is SEHNR and CDR2 is FQNEAQ (reference sequence). The DNA for the CDR3 is TGTGCCAGCAGCCTACGGGGGGAACAGCCCCAGCATTTT. This translates into CASSLRGEQPQHF.

V gene TRBV15 combines with J gene TRBJ1-1; 9 bases match TRBD1. The length of the CDR3 is 15 residues. V shed 3 bases, J shed 2 bases, and the junction held 4 bases outside the gene matches. Germline V gene data show CDR1 as LNHNV and CDR2 as YYDKDF (reference sequence). CDR3 region: CATSRGGQGNTEAFF. CDR3 in DNA: TGTGCCACCAGCAGGGGGGGACAGGGAAACACTGAAGCTTTCTTT. The variable domain in full, with the rest retrieved from reference TRBV15 and TRBJ1-1, is DAMVIQNPRYQVTQFGKPVTLSCSQTLNHNVMYWYQQKSSQAPKLLFHYYDKDFNNEADTPDNFQSRRPNTSFCFLDIRSPGLGDTAMYLCATSRGGQGNTEAFFGQGTRLTVV.

This chain links TRBV6-2 or TRBV6-3 with TRBJ2-2, with 8 bases aligning to TRBD1. The germline V gene has CDR1 MNHEY and CDR2 SVGEGT. This CDR3 is 18 amino acids long. Trimming took 6 bases from V and 4 from J; bases not matched to a gene: 16. DNA for the CDR3: TGTGCCAGCAGCGGACACCCCGGACAGGGTGTAGTCACCGGGGAGCTGTTTTTT. Its translation: CASSGHPGQGVVTGELFF.

The chain has TRBV9 and TRBJ2-3; tentatively, D is TRBD2 (6 bases). The length of the CDR3 is 16 residues. The ends were cut back, 5 bases at V and 2 bases at J, with 18 bases in the middle. Germline V gene sequence: CDR1 SGDLS, CDR2 YYNGEE. The CDR3 is CASRPKGLAPTDTQYF. The CDR3 DNA follows: TGTGCCAGCAGACCAAAGGGGCTAGCGCCCACAGATACGCAGTATTTT.

The genes are TRBV28 and TRBJ2-1; 10 bases line up with TRBD2. The CDR3 sequence is 15 residues long. Per germline, CDR1 MDHEN and CDR2 SYDVKM. J lost 5 bases, V lost 6 bases, and 7 bases had no gene match. CDR3 sequence (DNA): TGTGCCAGCAGACCGAGCGGGAGGGTCGACAATGAGCAGTTCTTC. Protein product: CASRPSGRVDNEQFF.

The J gene is TRBJ1-6, the V gene TRBV5-6; D uncertain. The CDR3 loop spans 11 amino acids. V lost 0 bases and J lost 16, with 8 bases in between. Germline V lookup: CDR1 SGHDT, CDR2 YYEEEE. The CDR3, as DNA: TGTGCCAGCAGCTTGGTTGGAGAGCTCCACTTT. Encoded protein: CASSLVGELHF.

This sequence joins TRBV20-1 and TRBJ2-7; D unclear. Deletions cut 3 bases from V and 2 bases from J, with 14 bases between. This CDR3 is built from 14 residues. The germline V gene has CDR1 DFQATT and CDR2 SNEGSKA (reference sequence). CDR3 region: CSASNSMAAYEQYF. CDR3 DNA: TGCAGTGCTAGTAATTCCATGGCAGCCTACGAGCAGTACTTC.

This chain joins TRBV11-2 and TRBJ2-1, with TRBD2 as a possible D gene (5 bases). CDR1 is SGHAT and CDR2 is FQNNGV in the germline V gene. The CDR3 length is 14 residues. V was cut by 5 bases and J by 5 bases, with 13 bases left in between. This chain's CDR3 is CASSPALAHNEQFF. DNA of the CDR3: TGTGCCAGCAGCCCAGCCCTAGCCCACAATGAGCAGTTCTTC.

This chain joins TRBV19 and TRBJ1-5; D is perhaps TRBD1 (5 bases). The V gene's germline CDR1 is LNHDA and CDR2 SQIVND (reference sequence). CDR3 length: 15 residues. V was shortened by 7 bases and J by 7 bases, with 20 bases between the two germline ends. CDR3 region: CASTLTEGLKQPQHF. The CDR3, as DNA: TGTGCCAGTACCTTGACAGAGGGCCTTAAACAGCCCCAGCATTTT.

The chain couples TRBV7-9 to TRBJ2-1; 7 positions match TRBD1. From germline, CDR1 is SEHNR and CDR2 FQNEAQ (reference sequence). The junction had 2 bases not matched to a gene; V was cut back by 5 bases and J by 7 bases. There are 12 residues in the CDR3. DNA for the CDR3: TGTGCCAGCAGCCGGACAGGAAATGAGCAGTTCTTC. It yields the protein CASSRTGNEQFF.

The chain links TRBV29-1 to TRBJ1-5; D gene uncertain. V was cut by 5 bases and J by 2 bases, with 10 bases left in between. Germline V gene data show CDR1 as SQVTM and CDR2 as ANQGSEA. The CDR3 totals 13 residues. In DNA, the CDR3 is TGCAGCGTTCGGCAGACTCGCAATCAGCCCCAGCATTTT. Its protein is CSVRQTRNQPQHF. The variable domain in full, completed from reference TRBV29-1 and TRBJ1-5, reads SAVISQKPSRDICQRGTSLTIQCQVDSQVTMMFWYRQQPGQSLTLIATANQGSEATYESGFVIDKFPISRPNLTFSTLTVSNMSPEDSSIYLCSVRQTRNQPQHFGDGTRLSIL.